One sample yielded the 10 T cell receptor beta chains listed below, sequenced in a study of T cell repertoires in cytomegalovirus infection. TCRdb processed the reads anew with MiXCR; each CDR3 protein has one entry. The table records 150,000 to 200,000 distinct CDR3 sequences, about a sixth of them present only once. Material for sequencing was CD8+ T cells from PBMCs. These receptors were obtained from a human donor in good health (CMV status not recorded). Some clones in this sample may be carry-over from other donors' samples.

The V call is TRBV9, the J call TRBJ2-1, with D perhaps matching TRBD1 or TRBD2 (6 bases each). This CDR3 is built from 15 residues. Germline V gene sequence: CDR1 SGDLS, CDR2 YYNGEE. With 0 bases removed from V and 10 bases from J, the gap between germline ends came to 17 bases. CDR3 in amino acids: CASSVGGGTGTEQFF. For the CDR3, the DNA is TGTGCCAGCAGCGTAGGAGGGGGGACCGGGACAGAGCAGTTCTTC.

V and J are TRBV6-2 or TRBV6-3 and TRBJ2-1; no definite D call. The CDR3 runs 14 residues. V was pared by 2 bases and J by 4 bases, with 9 bases between. The germline V gene has CDR1 MNHEY and CDR2 SVGEGT. CDR3 sequence reads: CASSYDSKYNEQFF. In DNA, the CDR3 is TGTGCCAGCAGTTACGATTCAAAGTACAATGAGCAGTTCTTC.

This clonotype was seen once. The V call is TRBV5-1, the J call TRBJ2-3, with D possibly called TRBD1 or TRBD2 (5 bases each). Germline CDR1 SGHRS, CDR2 YFSETQ. V lost 8 bases and J lost 0, with 10 bases in between. The CDR3 totals 13 residues. The CDR3, as DNA: TGCGCCAGTCAAGAGGGGAGCACAGATACGCAGTATTTT. It codes for CASQEGSTDTQYF.

This chain joins TRBV11-2 and TRBJ2-5; D gene unclear. Trimming stripped 3 bases from V and 3 bases from J, with 2 bases between. This CDR3 is built from 11 residues. Germline V gene data show CDR1 as SGHAT and CDR2 as FQNNGV. This chain's CDR3 is CASSFKETQYF. The DNA of the CDR3 is TGTGCCAGCAGCTTTAAAGAGACCCAGTACTTC.

In its sample, this clonotype was seen a few times. CDR3 DNA: TGTGCCAGCAGCCCGCGGGGCCCGGGGACAGATACGCAGTATTTT. Translation: CASSPRGPGTDTQYF. V and J are TRBV4-2 and TRBJ2-3; D is possibly TRBD2 (6 bases). Trimming stripped 4 bases from V and 3 bases from J, with 14 bases between. Germline CDR1 reads LGHNA; CDR2 reads YNFKEQ. This CDR3 comprises 15 residues.

This clonotype was observed a handful of times. The chain couples TRBV29-1 to TRBJ2-7, with D tentatively TRBD2 (6 bases). The germline V gene encodes CDR1 SQVTM and CDR2 ANQGSEA. Trimming shortened V by 6 bases and J by 1 base, and 13 bases separated the two germline ends. The CDR3 runs 13 residues. In DNA, the CDR3 is TGCAGCGTCGCGGGGCAAAATTCCTACGAGCAGTACTTC. It specifies CSVAGQNSYEQYF.

This chain uses TRBV7-9 with TRBJ1-2; possibly TRBD1 for D (5 bases). In germline, CDR1 is SEHNR, CDR2 FQNEAQ (reference sequence). The length of the CDR3 is 14 residues. V was cut by 1 base and J by 2 bases, with 8 bases left in between. The DNA of the CDR3 is TGTGCCAGCAGCTTAGGAGGGGAGAACTATGGCTACACCTTC. It codes for CASSLGGENYGYTF.

DNA of the CDR3: TGTGCCAGCAGTTTAGGACGTACCTCCTACAATGAGCAGTTCTTC. This codes for CASSLGRTSYNEQFF. The chain is built from TRBV12-3 or TRBV12-4 and TRBJ2-1; D gene uncertain. Trimming shortened V by 1 base and J by 0 bases, and 7 bases separated the two germline ends. There are 15 residues in the CDR3.

CDR3 coding DNA: TGCGCCAGCAGCTTGAGCCACGCGAACAATGAGCAGTTCTTC. Its translation: CASSLSHANNEQFF. The chain carries TRBV5-1 and TRBJ2-1; D unresolved. Trimming pared 1 base from V and 5 bases from J, leaving 10 bases between. Germline CDR1 and CDR2: SGHRS and YFSETQ. The CDR3 covers 14 residues.

The rearrangement links TRBV7-2 to TRBJ2-2; 9 bases line up with TRBD1. CDR3 length: 16 amino acids. J lost 3 bases, V lost 5 bases, and 7 bases had no gene match. In germline, CDR1 is SGHTA, CDR2 FQGNSA. Here the CDR3 reads CASSPPDRGYTGELFF. CDR3 coding DNA: TGTGCCAGCAGCCCTCCGGACAGGGGCTACACCGGGGAGCTGTTTTTT. Drawing the rest from reference TRBV7-2 and TRBJ2-2, the complete variable domain is GAGVSQSPSNKVTEKGKDVELRCDPISGHTALYWYRQSLGQGLEFLIYFQGNSAPDKSGLPSDRFSAERTGGSVSTLTIQRTQQEDSAVYLCASSPPDRGYTGELFFGEGSRLTVL.